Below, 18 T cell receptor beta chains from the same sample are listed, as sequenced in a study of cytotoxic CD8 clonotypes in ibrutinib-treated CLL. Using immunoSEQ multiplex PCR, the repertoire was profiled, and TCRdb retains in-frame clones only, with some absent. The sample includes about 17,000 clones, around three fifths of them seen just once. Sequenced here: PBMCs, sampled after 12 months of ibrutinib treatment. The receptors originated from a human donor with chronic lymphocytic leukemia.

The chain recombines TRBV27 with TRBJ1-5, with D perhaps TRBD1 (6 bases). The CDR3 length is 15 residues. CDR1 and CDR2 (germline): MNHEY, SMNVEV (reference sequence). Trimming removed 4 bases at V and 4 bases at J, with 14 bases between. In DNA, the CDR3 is TGTGCCAGCAGTTCCAGGGGTAGTGGGAATCAGCCCCAGCATTTT. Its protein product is CASSSRGSGNQPQHF.

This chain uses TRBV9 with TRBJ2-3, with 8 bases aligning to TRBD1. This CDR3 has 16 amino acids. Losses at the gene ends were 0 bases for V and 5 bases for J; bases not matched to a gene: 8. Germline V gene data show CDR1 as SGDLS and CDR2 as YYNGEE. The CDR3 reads CASSVGVQGAGDTQYF. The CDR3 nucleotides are TGTGCCAGCAGCGTAGGAGTTCAGGGGGCGGGAGATACGCAGTATTTT.

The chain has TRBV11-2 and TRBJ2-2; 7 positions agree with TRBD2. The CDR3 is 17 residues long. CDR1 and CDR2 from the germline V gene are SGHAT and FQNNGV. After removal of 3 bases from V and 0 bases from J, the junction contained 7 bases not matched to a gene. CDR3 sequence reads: CASSFFYGRTNTGELFF. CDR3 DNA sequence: TGTGCCAGCAGCTTTTTTTACGGGAGGACGAACACCGGGGAGCTGTTTTTT.

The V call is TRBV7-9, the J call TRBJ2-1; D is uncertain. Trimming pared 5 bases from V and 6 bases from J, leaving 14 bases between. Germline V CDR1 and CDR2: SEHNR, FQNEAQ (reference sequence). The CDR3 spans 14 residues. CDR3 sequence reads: CASSPIRASNEQFF. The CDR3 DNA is TGTGCCAGCAGCCCTATCCGGGCTTCCAATGAGCAGTTCTTC.

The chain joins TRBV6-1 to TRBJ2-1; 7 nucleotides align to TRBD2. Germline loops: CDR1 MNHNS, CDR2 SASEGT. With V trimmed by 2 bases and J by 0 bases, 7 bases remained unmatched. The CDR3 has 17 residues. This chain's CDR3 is CASSEFSGSSSYNEQFF. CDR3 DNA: TGTGCCAGCAGTGAATTTAGCGGGTCTAGCTCCTACAATGAGCAGTTCTTC.

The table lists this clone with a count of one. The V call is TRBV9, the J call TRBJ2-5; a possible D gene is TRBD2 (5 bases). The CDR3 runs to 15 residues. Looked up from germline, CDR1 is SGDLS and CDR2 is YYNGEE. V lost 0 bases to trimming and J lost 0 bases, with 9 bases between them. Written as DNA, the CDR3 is TGTGCCAGCAGCGTAGTAAGTAGCGACCAAGAGACCCAGTACTTC. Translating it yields CASSVVSSDQETQYF.

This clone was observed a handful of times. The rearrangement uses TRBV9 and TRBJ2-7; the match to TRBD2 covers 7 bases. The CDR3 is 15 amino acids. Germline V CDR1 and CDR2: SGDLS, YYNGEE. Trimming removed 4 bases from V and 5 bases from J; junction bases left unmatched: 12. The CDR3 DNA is TGTGCCAGCAGCCGTCTAGCGGTTCCTGGTCACGAGCAGTACTTC. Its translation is CASSRLAVPGHEQYF.

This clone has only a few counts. This CDR3 reads CASTPTSGSEQFF. For the CDR3, the DNA is TGTGCCAGCACCCCGACTAGCGGGAGTGAGCAGTTCTTC. V is TRBV2 and J is TRBJ2-1; 12 nucleotides align to TRBD2. The length of the CDR3 is 13 residues. Germline V CDR1 and CDR2: SNHLY, FYNNEI. Unmatched junction bases numbered 4, after V lost 7 bases and J lost 9 bases.

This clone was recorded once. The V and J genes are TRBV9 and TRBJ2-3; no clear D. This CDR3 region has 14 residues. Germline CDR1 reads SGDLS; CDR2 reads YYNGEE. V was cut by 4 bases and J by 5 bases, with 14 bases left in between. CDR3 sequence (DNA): TGTGCCAGCAGCCCCCGCGAGTACCAAGATACGCAGTATTTT. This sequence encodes CASSPREYQDTQYF.

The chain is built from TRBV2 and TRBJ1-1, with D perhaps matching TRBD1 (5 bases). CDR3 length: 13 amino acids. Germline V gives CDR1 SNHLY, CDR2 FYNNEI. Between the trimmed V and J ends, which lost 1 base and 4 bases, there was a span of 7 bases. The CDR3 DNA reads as TGTGCCAGCAGTGAAGTGGGGGGCACTGAAGCTTTCTTT. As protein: CASSEVGGTEAFF.

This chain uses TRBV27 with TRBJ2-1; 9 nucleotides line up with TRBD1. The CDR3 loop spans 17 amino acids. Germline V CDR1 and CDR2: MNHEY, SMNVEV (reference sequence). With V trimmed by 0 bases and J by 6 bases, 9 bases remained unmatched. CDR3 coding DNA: TGTGCCAGCAGTTTATCGGTATGGACAGGGGACTCCAATGAGCAGTTCTTC. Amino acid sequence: CASSLSVWTGDSNEQFF.

This chain's CDR3 is CASSPSTGGLNSQYF. In nucleotides, the CDR3 is TGTGCCAGCTCACCATCTACCGGGGGCTTAAACTCCCAGTACTTC. J is TRBJ2-5 and V is TRBV18; perhaps D is TRBD1 or TRBD2 (6 bases each). The V end was cut by 2 bases, the J end by 9 bases, with 19 bases between. Germline V gene data show CDR1 as KGHSH and CDR2 as LQKENI. The CDR3 sequence is 15 residues long.

The CDR3 DNA sequence: TGTGCCAGCAGCCCCGGACAGATCCGGCATACGCAGTATTTT. Amino acids: CASSPGQIRHTQYF. J is TRBJ2-3 and V is TRBV7-2, with TRBD1 as a possible D gene (6 bases). With 5 bases removed from V and 7 bases from J, the gap between germline ends came to 16 bases. The CDR3 runs 14 residues. Germline CDR1 SGHTA, CDR2 FQGNSA.

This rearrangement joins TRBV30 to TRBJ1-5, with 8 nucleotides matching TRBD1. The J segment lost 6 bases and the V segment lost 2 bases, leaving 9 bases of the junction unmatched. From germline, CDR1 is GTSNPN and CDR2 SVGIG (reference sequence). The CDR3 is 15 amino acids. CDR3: CAWSSGQGSSQPQHF. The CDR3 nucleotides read TGTGCCTGGAGTAGTGGACAGGGATCTAGTCAGCCCCAGCATTTT.

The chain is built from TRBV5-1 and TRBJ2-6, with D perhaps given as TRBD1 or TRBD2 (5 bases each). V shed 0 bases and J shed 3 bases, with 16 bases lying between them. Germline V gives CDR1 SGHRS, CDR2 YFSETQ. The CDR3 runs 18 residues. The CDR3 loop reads CASSLERVGDGGANVLTF. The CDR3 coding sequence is TGCGCCAGCAGCTTGGAAAGGGTGGGGGACGGTGGGGCCAACGTCCTGACTTTC.

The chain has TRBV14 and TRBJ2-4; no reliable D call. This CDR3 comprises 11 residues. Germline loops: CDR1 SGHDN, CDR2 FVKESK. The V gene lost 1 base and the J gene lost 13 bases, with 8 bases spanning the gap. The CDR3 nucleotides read TGTGCCAGCAGCCAAGGCCGGGCACAGTACTTC. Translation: CASSQGRAQYF. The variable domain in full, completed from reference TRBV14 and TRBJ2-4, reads EAGVTQFPSHSVIEKGQTVTLRCDPISGHDNLYWYRRVMGKEIKFLLHFVKESKQDESGMPNNRFLAERTGGTYSTLKVQPAELEDSGVYFCASSQGRAQYFGAGTRLSVL.

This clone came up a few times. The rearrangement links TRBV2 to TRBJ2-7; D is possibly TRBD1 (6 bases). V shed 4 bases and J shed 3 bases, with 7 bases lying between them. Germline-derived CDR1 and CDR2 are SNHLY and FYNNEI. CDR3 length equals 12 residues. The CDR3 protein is CASSVDSYEQYF. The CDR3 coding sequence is TGTGCCAGCAGTGTGGACAGCTACGAGCAGTACTTC.

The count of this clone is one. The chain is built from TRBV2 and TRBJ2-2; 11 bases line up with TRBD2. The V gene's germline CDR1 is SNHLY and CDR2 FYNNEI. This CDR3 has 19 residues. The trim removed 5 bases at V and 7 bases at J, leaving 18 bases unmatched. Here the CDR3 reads CASSPSQFSGRGEDGELFF. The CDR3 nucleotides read TGTGCCAGCAGTCCATCCCAATTTAGCGGGAGGGGAGAGGACGGGGAGCTGTTTTTT.